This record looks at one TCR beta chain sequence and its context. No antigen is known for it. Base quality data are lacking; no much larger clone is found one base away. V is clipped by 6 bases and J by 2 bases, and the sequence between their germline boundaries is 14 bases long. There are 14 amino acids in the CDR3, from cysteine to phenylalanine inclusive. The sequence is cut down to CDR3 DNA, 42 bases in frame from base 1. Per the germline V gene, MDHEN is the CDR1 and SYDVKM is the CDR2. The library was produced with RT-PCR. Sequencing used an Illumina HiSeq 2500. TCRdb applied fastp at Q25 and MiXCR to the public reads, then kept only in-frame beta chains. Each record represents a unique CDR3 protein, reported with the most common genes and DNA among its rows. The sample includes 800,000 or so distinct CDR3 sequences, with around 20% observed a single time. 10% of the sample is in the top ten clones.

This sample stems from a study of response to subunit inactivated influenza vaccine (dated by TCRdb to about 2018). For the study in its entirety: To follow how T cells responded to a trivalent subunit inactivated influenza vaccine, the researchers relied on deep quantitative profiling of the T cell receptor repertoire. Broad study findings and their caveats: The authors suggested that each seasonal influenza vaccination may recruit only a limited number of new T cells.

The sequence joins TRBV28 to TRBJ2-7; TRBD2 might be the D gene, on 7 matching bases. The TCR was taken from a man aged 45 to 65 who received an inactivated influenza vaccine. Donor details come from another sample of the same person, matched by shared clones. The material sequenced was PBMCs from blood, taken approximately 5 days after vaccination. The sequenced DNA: TGTGCCAGCAGGGACCGAGGGGGGGCCTACGAGCAGTACTTC. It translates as CASRDRGGAYEQYF.